This TCR beta chain was recovered during a study of identical twins. Study findings and constraints: It was out-of-frame TCR alpha sharing in monozygotic twins that models underestimated. Insertions were fewer in abundant cord blood beta clonotypes, whereas memory repertoires showed none of this pattern. Twin-shared out-of-frame alpha sequences showed excess low generation probability.

This clonotype was counted between two and nine times. Its cognate antigen is unknown. Everyone who donated was a healthy Caucasian. TCRdb re-analysed the 5' RACE reads in MiXCR, keeping a single row per CDR3 protein. The sample lists 1.5 million to 2 million distinct CDR3 sequences; less than 35% were seen once. V was pared by 3 bases and J by 2 bases, with 21 bases between. The CDR3 covers 18 residues. CDR1 and CDR2 from the germline V gene are KGHSH and LQKENI. The clonotype was recovered from a newborn girl in good health. The source material was cord blood. The rearrangement links TRBV18 to TRBJ2-3, with unresolved D. The chain's CDR3 is CASSPPTTSPTITDTQYF. The CDR3 DNA sequence: TGTGCCAGCTCACCGCCTACCACATCCCCCACCATCACAGATACGCAGTATTTT.